This T cell receptor beta chain was obtained from a study of blood T cell repertoires in COVID-19. The overall study: Sample material is recorded as cDNA or gDNA derived from T cells, B-cell-depleted T cells, or PBMCs.

Methods used by the authors: Counts of nucleated cells, estimated from reference gene primer amplification, were obtained. Method: immunoSEQ multiplex PCR; TCRdb's copy keeps in-frame clones and lacks some. The DNA gave D and trimming, while V, J and clone size come from that table. The table lists 140,000 or so clones, around 90% of them singletons, with over 1.5% in the top ten. Germline assignment: CDR1 SGHAT and CDR2 FQNNGV. The CDR3 sequence is 13 residues long. V lost 5 bases, J lost 7 bases, and 12 bases lay in between. This receptor was taken from a man between 70 and 80 years old with acute or convalescent COVID-19. Sequencing was performed on peripheral blood. V is TRBV11-2 and J is TRBJ1-5; D not resolved. The CDR3 DNA reads as TGTGCCAGCAGCGCCCTTGTCGGGCAGCCCCAGCATTTT. Translation: CASSALVGQPQHF. Drawing the rest from reference TRBV11-2 and TRBJ1-5, the complete variable domain is EAGVAQSPRYKIIEKRQSVAFWCNPISGHATLYWYQQILGQGPKLLIQFQNNGVVDDSQLPKDRFSAERLKGVDSTLKIQPAKLEDSAVYLCASSALVGQPQHFGDGTRLSIL.